This T cell receptor (beta chain) was recovered during a study of regulatory T cells in long-lasting Graves disease. Study-level points and caveats: New patients shared 1,000 or so public clonotypes, and persistent patients shared more, with 2,500 to 3,000.

Specified time point: newly diagnosed GD, antithyroid drugs for less than 3 months. TCR sequences were obtained from RNA taken from PBMCs. Notes on this clonotype: Its antigen is still unknown.

Germline assignment: CDR1 LNHDA and CDR2 SQIVND (reference sequence). V lost 5 bases to trimming and J lost 5 bases; unmatched junction nucleotides: 4. CDR3 length equals 15 residues. For TCR beta, libraries came from iRepertoire HTBI primers and Arm-PCR of CDR3 regions. TCRdb reprocessed the multiplex PCR reads via MiXCR and lists one record per CDR3 protein. The top ten clones hold approximately 7.8% of a sample with 350,000 to 450,000 distinct CDR3 sequences, about 15% of them seen once. A further study also used this sample, focusing on T cells in Graves' hyperthyroidism and ophthalmopathy.

This specimen was peripheral blood mononuclear cells (PBMCs), taken at new diagnosis, from a patient treated with antithyroid drugs. The sequence came from a middle-aged woman with Graves disease. J is TRBJ1-5 and V is TRBV19; 12 bases line up with TRBD1. CDR3 in amino acids: CASSGTGGRDQPQHF. The CDR3 nucleotides read TGTGCCAGTAGTGGGACAGGGGGCCGAGATCAGCCCCAGCATTTT.